The clone carrying this T cell receptor (beta chain) has a handful of counts. Its antigen is as yet unknown. This record comes from a study of T cell repertoires in cytomegalovirus infection. Study at large: A matching HLA type, together with CMV infection, was signaled by public TCR beta signatures. Study findings and constraints: Within the response measured ex vivo, HLA-C-restricted CMV-specific TCR beta clonotypes were dominant. CMV carriers with the relevant HLA were identified by cumulative public TCR beta family frequency.

One entry per CDR3 protein results from TCRdb running MiXCR on the reads. Of about 460,000 distinct CDR3 sequences in the sample, 10% to 12% were seen once. The CDR3 is 16 residues long. The germline V gene has CDR1 SNHLY and CDR2 FYNNEI. V was trimmed by 2 bases and J by 2 bases, leaving 13 bases between them. This receptor was obtained from a human donor in good health (CMV status not recorded). Some clones in this sample may be carry-over from other donors' samples. V and J are TRBV2 and TRBJ2-1, with D perhaps TRBD1 or TRBD2 (5 bases each). The material sequenced was PBMCs. DNA of the CDR3: TGTGCCAGCAGTGAATGGGGACGACATGCCTACAATGAGCAGTTCTTC. Protein: CASSEWGRHAYNEQFF.